This T cell receptor (beta chain) stems from a study of shared clonotypes between healthy human individuals. Looking at the study overall: Donor ages ranged 18 to 49 years: a couple of women, a few men. Points from the study as a whole: Sampling covered blood only; tissue repertoires likely differ.

Positively selected for CCR7, the CD45RO-negative cells used as naive CD8 cells excluded terminally differentiated effector memory CD45RA+ cells. Original handling: ImmunoSEQ output held junction-only sequences without quality scores, so filtering differed. Some clones are missing from TCRdb's copy, which holds only in-frame ones; the method was immunoSEQ multiplex PCR. V, J and clone size are taken as reported in that table, and D and trimming were inferred from the DNA itself. The repertoire holds about 680,000 clones, with roughly nine tenths as singletons. Comment on this clone: Its target is not known.

Germline V gene data show CDR1 as SQVTM and CDR2 as ANQGSEA. V shed 0 bases and J 0 bases; nucleotides not matched to a gene: 11. This CDR3 has 18 residues. What was sequenced was naive CD8+ T cells sorted from blood. The clonotype originates from a man aged 25 to 40 in good health. The chain recombines TRBV29-1 with TRBJ1-2; 9 nucleotides align to TRBD1. Written as DNA, the CDR3 is TGCAGCGTTGAAGAAGGGAGGGACAGGGTATATCCTAACTATGGCTACACCTTC. Amino acid sequence: CSVEEGRDRVYPNYGYTF.